This T cell receptor beta chain emerged from a study of shared clonotypes between healthy human individuals (dated by TCRdb to the early 2020s). About the investigation overall: The cohort included a few men and two women between 18 and 49 years of age. For each donor, three plates each were used for CD4 naive and CD4 memory, two plates were used for CD8 naive, and one plate was used for CD8 memory. Blood TCR repertoires of roughly five healthy adults were deeply sequenced to estimate repertoire size and the extent of clonotype sharing between individuals. To increase sequencing depth and limit assay-specific biases, TCR repertoire library preparation and sequencing were carried out by different laboratories using diverse techniques. Each donor's leukapheresis produced roughly between about 0.85 and 10 billion PBMCs.

Using the deep immunoSEQ assay, multiplex PCR amplified TCR CDR3 regions from genomic DNA. Extracted genomic DNA from each cell subset was distributed evenly across all wells of several immunoSEQ 96-well plates, and each plate was treated as a replicate. For sorted subsets, each replicate PCR was loaded with about 0.2 ug genomic DNA, equivalent to about 30,000 T cell genomes. Purified libraries were measured with a Qubit 3.0 fluorometer, size-checked on a Bioanalyzer 2100, and measured again with the KAPA Library Quantification kit. A separate single-read 150-cycle Illumina NextSeq 550 flow cell was used to sequence each immunoSEQ 96-well plate. Per the authors' processing: Because only junctional sequences without quality scores were contained in the immunoSEQ output, filtering matching that applied to full-length reads could not be performed. Sequences were annotated with PyIR, a Python wrapper for IgBLAST v1.9, and V/J genes and CDR3 were assigned using IMGT germline references. Reads were removed for weak V/J assignments (E-value above 1e-6), missing CDR3, stop codons, out-of-frame junctions, or ambiguous translated residues. V3J clonotypes were defined as sequences sharing the same inferred V gene, J gene, and CDR3 amino acid sequence. To compute the percentage overlap between repertoires, the number of shared unique clonotypes was divided by the size of the smaller repertoire. Three approaches were used to assess repertoire richness: RTK rarefaction, the Chao1 estimator, and Recon v2.1 estimates of unobserved clonotypes. For all TCRbeta clonotypes obtained by the gDNA method from a handful of donors, generation probabilities were computed with OLGA. This is the immuneACCESS table as TCRdb keeps it, with only in-frame sequences that have V and J called. A part of the clones is gone; compared with another copy, unresolved V genes explain less than half, and the rest is unexplained. For V, J and clone size, that table is used; D and trimming come from the DNA. The sample data list around 1.1 million clones, and 60% to 85% of these were observed just once. Of the sample, 0.89% is held by the ten largest clones.

Results the study describes overall, beyond this receptor: Incomplete sequencing was indicated by rarefaction of sorted-subset datasets, despite the large sequencing depth. Sampling was restricted to blood, and TCR repertoires in tissues likely differ from the TCR repertoires found in blood. Compared with non-shared clonotypes, clonotypes shared by all four sorted-subset donors had higher generation probabilities. The small number of donors limited the genetic and exposure-history diversity represented. Pairwise subsampling led to the expectation that sequencing depth would affect the degree of clonotype sharing among donors. Estimated clonotype richness was generally larger for naive than for memory subsets. About 5% of naive CD4, 3.5% of naive CD8, approximately 2% of memory CD4, and less than 0.45% of memory CD8 clonotypes were shared across several donors.

Its CDR3 holds 16 amino acids, cysteine through phenylalanine. Just the 48-base CDR3 DNA is kept, in frame starting at base 1. CDR1 and CDR2 are drawn from the germline V gene: ENHRY, SYGVKD. V lost 0 bases and J lost 2 bases; the stretch between them is 12 bases long. The donors were healthy, HIV-negative adults who had no recently reported acute infections or vaccinations. Only Caucasian adults living in Nashville, Tennessee, USA were represented among the donors. CD4+ T cells were enriched by magnetic negative selection, after which naive cells were positively selected on CD45RA and the negative fraction was taken as the memory subset. Blood was collected by leukapheresis, and PBMCs were isolated by Ficoll-Histopaque density gradient centrifugation and then cryopreserved in liquid nitrogen vapor phase. Purity and quantity of every magnetically sorted T cell population were checked by analytical flow cytometry. Genomic DNA was isolated from every sorted fraction and measured by UV absorbance on a Nanodrop 2000c.

As to this clone: It has no known antigen specificity. Per-nucleotide qualities are absent, and no much larger clonotype sits a single base away.

Recombination connected TRBV10-3 to TRBJ2-3; TRBD2 might be the D gene, on 6 matching bases. The clonotype comes from a man aged 18 to 29 in good health. Some clones in this sample may be carry-over from other donors' samples. The source material was memory CD4+ T cells from PBMCs. The cell subset or site label for this specimen denotes: CD45RA-negative fraction. The nucleotide sequence reads TGTGCCATCAGTGAGTCGAACGGGAGCCCCACAGATACGCAGTATTTT. Translated, it gives CAISESNGSPTDTQYF.